This T cell receptor beta chain was sequenced during a study of technical replicates of blood from several donors. The protocol was immunoSEQ multiplex PCR, while the TCRdb copy is restricted to in-frame clones and leaves out a portion. Here the sample spans almost 85,000 clones, about 97% being singletons. The length of the CDR3 is 17 residues. J was trimmed by 4 bases and V by 1 base; bases with no gene match: 10. The germline gives CDR1 WNHNN, CDR2 SYGVQD (reference sequence). The chain uses TRBV10-1 and TRBJ2-1; 7 bases agree with TRBD2. The sequence was collected from a human donor in good health. The sample taken for sequencing was T cells isolated from PBMCs. The CDR3 DNA reads as TGCGCCAGCAGTGAGTATGTTGGGTCTAGCGGTTACAATGAGCAGTTCTTC. Protein product: CASSEYVGSSGYNEQFF.